This T cell receptor beta chain was recorded in a study of blood T cell repertoires in COVID-19. Per the germline V gene, CDR1 is SSHAT and CDR2 is FNYEAQ (reference sequence). The CDR3 runs to 13 residues. In the case of this clone: Germline is not matched at one junction end, which may reflect a read error.

Clones were read by immunoSEQ multiplex PCR, and TCRdb kept only the in-frame ones, dropping some. This table holds about 140,000 clones, roughly 88% found once. This receptor was taken from a man aged 55 to 70 with active or convalescent COVID-19. The rearrangement uses TRBV7-7 and TRBJ2-7, with D hard to call. The specimen was peripheral blood. The CDR3 region has the DNA TGTGCTAGCAGCTTATCGGTGAACTACGAGCAGTACTTC. Amino acid sequence: CASSLSVNYEQYF.